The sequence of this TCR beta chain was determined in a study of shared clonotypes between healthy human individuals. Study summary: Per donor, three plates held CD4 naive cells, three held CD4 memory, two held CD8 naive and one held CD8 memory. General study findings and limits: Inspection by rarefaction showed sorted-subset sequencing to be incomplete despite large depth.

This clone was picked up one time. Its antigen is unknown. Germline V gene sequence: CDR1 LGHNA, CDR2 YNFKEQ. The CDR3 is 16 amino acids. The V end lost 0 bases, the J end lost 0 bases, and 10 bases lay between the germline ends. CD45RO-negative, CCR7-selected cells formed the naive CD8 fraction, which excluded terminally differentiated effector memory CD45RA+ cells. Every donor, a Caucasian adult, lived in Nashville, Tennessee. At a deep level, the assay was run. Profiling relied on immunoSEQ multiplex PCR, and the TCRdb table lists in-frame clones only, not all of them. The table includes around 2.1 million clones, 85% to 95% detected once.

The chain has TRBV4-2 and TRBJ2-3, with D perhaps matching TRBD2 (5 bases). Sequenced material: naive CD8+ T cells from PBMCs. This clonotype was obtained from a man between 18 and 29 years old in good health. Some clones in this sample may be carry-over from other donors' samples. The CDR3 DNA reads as TGTGCCAGCAGCCAAGAGTCAGGACTCAGCACAGATACGCAGTATTTT. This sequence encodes CASSQESGLSTDTQYF.